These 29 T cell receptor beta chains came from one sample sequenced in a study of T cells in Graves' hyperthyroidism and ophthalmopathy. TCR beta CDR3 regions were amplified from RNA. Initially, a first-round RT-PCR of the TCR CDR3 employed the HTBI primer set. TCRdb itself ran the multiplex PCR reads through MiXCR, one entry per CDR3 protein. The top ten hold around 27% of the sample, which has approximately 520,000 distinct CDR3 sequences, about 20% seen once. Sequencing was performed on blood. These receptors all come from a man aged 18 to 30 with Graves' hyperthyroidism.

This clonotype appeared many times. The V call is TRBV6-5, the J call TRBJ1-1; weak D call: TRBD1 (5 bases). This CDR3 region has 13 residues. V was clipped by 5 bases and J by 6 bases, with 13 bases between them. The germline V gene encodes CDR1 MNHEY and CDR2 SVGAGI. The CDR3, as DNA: TGTGCCAGCAGTCCACGGGGGAAACCTGAAGCTTTCTTT. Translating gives CASSPRGKPEAFF.

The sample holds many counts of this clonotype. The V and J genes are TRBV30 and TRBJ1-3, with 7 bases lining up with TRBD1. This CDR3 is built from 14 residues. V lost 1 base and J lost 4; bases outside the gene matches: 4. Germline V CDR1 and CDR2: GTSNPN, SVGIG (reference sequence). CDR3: CAWSGQGTGNTIYF. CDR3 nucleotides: TGTGCCTGGAGTGGACAGGGTACAGGAAACACCATATATTTT.

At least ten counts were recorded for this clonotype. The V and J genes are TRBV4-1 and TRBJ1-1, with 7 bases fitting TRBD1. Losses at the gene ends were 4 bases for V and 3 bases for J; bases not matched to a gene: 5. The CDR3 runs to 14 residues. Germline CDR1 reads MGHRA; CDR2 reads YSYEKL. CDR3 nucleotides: TGCGCCAGCAGCCCGAAGACAGGGTACACTGAAGCTTTCTTT. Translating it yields CASSPKTGYTEAFF.

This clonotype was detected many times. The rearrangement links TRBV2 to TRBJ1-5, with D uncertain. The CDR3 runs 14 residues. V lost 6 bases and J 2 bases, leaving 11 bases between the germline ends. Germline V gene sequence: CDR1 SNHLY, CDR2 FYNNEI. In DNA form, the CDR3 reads TGTGCCAGCAGCCCAAGGAAAGGCAATCAGCCCCAGCATTTT. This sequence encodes CASSPRKGNQPQHF.

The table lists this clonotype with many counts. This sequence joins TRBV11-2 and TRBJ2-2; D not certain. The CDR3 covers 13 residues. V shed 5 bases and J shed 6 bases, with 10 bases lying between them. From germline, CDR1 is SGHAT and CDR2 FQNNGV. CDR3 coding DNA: TGTGCCAGCAGCCCCGGATACGCCGGGGAGCTGTTTTTT. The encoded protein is CASSPGYAGELFF.

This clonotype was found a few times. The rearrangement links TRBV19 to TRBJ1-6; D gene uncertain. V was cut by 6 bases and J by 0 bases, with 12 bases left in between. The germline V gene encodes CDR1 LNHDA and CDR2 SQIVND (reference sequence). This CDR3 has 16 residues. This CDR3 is CASRIRESSYNSPLHF. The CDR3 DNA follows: TGTGCCAGTAGGATCCGGGAAAGCTCCTATAATTCACCCCTCCACTTT.

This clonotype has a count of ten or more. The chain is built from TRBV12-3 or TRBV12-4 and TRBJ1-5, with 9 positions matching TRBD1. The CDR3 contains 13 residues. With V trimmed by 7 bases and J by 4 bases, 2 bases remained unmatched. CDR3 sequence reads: CASTGTGNQPQHF. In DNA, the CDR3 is TGTGCCAGCACCGGGACAGGGAATCAGCCCCAGCATTTT.

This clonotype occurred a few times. Here the CDR3 reads CAWEAGAGANVLTF. The CDR3 DNA reads TGTGCCTGGGAAGCGGGAGCTGGGGCCAACGTCCTGACTTTC. The V and J genes are TRBV30 and TRBJ2-6; 8 bases align to TRBD2. Germline assignment: CDR1 GTSNPN and CDR2 SVGIG (reference sequence). This CDR3 spans 14 amino acids. V lost 5 bases, J lost 2 bases, and 2 bases stayed unmatched.

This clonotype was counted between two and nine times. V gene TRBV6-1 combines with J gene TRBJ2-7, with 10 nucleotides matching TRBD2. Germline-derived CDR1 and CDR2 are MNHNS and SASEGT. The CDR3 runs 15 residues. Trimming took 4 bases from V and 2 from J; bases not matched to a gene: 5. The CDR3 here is CASSAGTSETYEQYF. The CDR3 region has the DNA TGTGCCAGCAGTGCCGGGACTAGCGAGACCTACGAGCAGTACTTC.

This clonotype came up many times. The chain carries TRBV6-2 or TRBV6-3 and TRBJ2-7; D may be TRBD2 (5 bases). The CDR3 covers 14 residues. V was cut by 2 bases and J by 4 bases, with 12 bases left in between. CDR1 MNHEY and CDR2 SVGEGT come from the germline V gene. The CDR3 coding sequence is TGTGCCAGCAGTTACGGGTGGGAGACATACGAGCAGTACTTC. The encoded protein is CASSYGWETYEQYF.

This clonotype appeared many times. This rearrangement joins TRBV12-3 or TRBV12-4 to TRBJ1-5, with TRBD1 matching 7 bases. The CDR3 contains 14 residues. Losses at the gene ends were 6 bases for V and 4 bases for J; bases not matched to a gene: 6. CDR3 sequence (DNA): TGTGCCAGCAGCCGGGCAGGGGGAAATCAGCCCCAGCATTTT. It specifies CASSRAGGNQPQHF.

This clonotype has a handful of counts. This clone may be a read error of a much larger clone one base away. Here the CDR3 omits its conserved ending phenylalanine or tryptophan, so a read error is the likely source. The CDR3 protein is CASSWDLSRGYTY. CDR3 nucleotide sequence: TGTGCCAGCAGCTGGGACCTGAGTAGAGGCTACACCTAC. The rearrangement uses TRBV7-9 and TRBJ1-2; weak D call: TRBD1 (5 bases). V was trimmed by 4 bases and J by 8 bases, leaving 14 bases between them. The CDR3 extends over 13 amino acids. Germline V gene lookup returns CDR1 SEHNR and CDR2 FQNEAQ (reference sequence).

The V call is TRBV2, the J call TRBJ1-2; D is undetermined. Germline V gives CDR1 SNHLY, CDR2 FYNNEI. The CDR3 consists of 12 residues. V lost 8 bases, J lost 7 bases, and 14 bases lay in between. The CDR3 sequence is CASQESSRGYTF. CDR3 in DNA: TGTGCCAGCCAAGAGTCGAGCCGTGGCTACACCTTC.

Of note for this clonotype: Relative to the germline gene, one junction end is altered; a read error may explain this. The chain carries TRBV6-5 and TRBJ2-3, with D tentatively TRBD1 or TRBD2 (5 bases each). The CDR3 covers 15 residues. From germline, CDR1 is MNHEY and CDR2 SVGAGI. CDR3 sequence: CASSLGPTSTDMQYF. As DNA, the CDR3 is TGTGCCAGCAGTTTGGGACCCACGAGCACAGATATGCAGTATTTT.

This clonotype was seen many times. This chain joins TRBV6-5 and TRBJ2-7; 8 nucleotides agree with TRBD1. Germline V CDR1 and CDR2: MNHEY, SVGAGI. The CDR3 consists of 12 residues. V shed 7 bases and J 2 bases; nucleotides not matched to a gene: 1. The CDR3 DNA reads TGTGCCAGCATCAGGGGGCCCTACGAGCAGTACTTC. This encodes CASIRGPYEQYF.

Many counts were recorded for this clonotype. The CDR3 region is CSAQGQGHTEAFF. Written as DNA, the CDR3 is TGCAGTGCCCAGGGACAGGGGCACACTGAAGCTTTCTTT. The chain combines TRBV20-1 with TRBJ1-1; 10 bases are a match to TRBD1. Trimming cost V 6 bases and J 3 bases; bases outside gene matches: 4. Germline assignment: CDR1 DFQATT and CDR2 SNEGSKA (reference sequence). The CDR3 is 13 residues long.

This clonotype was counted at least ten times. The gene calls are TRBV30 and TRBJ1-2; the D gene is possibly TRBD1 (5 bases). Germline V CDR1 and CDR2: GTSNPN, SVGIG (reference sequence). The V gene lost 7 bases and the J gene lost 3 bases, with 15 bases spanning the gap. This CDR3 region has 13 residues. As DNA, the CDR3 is TGTGCCTCCGGGACTCTCGCCGACTATGGCTACACCTTC. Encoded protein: CASGTLADYGYTF.

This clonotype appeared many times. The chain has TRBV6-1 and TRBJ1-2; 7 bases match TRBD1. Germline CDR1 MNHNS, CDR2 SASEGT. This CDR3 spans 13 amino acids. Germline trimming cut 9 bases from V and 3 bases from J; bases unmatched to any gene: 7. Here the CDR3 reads CASGAGGDYGYTF. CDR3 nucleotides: TGTGCCAGTGGGGCAGGGGGGGACTATGGCTACACCTTC.

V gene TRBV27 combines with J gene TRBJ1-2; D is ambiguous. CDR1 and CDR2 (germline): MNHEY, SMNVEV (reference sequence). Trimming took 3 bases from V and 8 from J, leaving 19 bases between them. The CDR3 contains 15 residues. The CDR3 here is CASSFNHGRPGGYTF. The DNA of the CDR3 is TGTGCCAGCAGTTTTAACCACGGCCGGCCGGGCGGCTACACCTTC.

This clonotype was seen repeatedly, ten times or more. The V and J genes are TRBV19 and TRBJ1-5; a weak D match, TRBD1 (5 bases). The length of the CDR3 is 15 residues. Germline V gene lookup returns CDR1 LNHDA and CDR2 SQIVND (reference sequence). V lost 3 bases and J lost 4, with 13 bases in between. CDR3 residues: CASSISLRGNQPQHF. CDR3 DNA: TGTGCCAGTAGTATTTCCTTGAGGGGAAATCAGCCCCAGCATTTT. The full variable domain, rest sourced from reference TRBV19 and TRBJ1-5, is DGGITQSPKYLFRKEGQNVTLSCEQNLNHDAMYWYRQDPGQGLRLIYYSQIVNDFQKGDIAEGYSVSREKKESFPLTVTSAQKNPTAFYLCASSISLRGNQPQHFGDGTRLSIL.

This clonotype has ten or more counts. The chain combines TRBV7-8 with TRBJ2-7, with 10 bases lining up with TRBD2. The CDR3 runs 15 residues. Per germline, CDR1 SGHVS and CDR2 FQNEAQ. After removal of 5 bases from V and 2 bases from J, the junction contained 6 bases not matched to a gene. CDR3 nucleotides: TGTGCCAGCAGCCCGCGGACTAGCGGTACCTACGAGCAGTACTTC. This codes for CASSPRTSGTYEQYF.

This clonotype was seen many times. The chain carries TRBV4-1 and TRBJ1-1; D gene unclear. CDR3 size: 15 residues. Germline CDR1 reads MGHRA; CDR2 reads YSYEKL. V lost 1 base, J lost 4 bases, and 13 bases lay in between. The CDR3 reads CASSQGRTWTTEAFF. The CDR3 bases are TGCGCCAGCAGCCAAGGCCGAACCTGGACCACTGAAGCTTTCTTT.

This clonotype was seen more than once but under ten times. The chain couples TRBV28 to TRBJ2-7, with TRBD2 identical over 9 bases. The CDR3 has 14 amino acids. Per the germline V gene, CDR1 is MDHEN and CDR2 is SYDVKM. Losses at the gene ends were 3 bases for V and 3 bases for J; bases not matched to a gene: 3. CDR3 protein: CASSFEAGGYEQYF. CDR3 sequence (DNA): TGTGCCAGCAGTTTTGAAGCGGGAGGCTACGAGCAGTACTTC.

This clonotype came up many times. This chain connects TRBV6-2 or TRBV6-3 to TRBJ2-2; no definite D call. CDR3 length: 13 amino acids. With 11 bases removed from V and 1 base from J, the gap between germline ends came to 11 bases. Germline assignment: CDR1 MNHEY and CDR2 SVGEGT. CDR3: CAVQTVNTGELFF. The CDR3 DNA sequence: TGTGCCGTTCAGACGGTGAACACCGGGGAGCTGTTTTTT.

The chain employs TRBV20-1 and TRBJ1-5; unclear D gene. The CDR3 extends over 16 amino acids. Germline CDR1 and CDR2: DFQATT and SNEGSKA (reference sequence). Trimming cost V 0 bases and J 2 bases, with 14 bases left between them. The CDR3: CSAREPSRVGNQPQHF. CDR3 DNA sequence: TGCAGTGCTAGAGAACCCTCCCGAGTCGGCAATCAGCCCCAGCATTTT.

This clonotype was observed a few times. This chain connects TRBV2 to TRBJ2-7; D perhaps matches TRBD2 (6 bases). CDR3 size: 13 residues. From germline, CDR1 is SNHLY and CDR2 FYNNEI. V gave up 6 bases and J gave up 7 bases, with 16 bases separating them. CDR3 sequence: CASSKSKGREQYF. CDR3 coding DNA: TGTGCCAGCAGCAAATCTAAGGGGAGGGAGCAGTACTTC. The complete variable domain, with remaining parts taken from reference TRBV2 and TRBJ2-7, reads EPEVTQTPSHQVTQMGQEVILRCVPISNHLYFYWYRQILGQKVEFLVSFYNNEISEKSEIFDDQFSVERPDGSNFTLKIRSTKLEDSAMYFCASSKSKGREQYFGPGTRLTVT.

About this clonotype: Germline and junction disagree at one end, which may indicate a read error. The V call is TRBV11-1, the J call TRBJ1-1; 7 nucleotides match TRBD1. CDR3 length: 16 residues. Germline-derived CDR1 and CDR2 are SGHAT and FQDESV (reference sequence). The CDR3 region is CASSRPPGQQNTEAVF. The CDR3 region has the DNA TGTGCCAGCAGCCGCCCCCCGGGACAGCAGAACACTGAAGCTGTCTTT.

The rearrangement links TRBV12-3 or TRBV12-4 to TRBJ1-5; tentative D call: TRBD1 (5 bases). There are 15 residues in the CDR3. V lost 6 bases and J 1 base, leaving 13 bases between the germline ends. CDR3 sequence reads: CASSPSGRSNQPQHF. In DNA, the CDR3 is TGTGCCAGCAGCCCGTCGGGACGAAGCAATCAGCCCCAGCATTTT.

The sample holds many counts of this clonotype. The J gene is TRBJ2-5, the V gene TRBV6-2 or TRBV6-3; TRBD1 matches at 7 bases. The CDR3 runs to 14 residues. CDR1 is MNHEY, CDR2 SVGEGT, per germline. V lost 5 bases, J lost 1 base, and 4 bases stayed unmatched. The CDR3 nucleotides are TGTGCCAGCAGTCCGGGACAGCCCCAAGAGACCCAGTACTTC. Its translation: CASSPGQPQETQYF.